The clone carrying this T cell receptor (beta chain) has just one count. This record comes from a study of control samples from healthy donors and cancer patients. Germline V gene lookup returns CDR1 SNHLY and CDR2 FYNNEI. The CDR3 is made up of 13 amino acids. Trimming stripped 7 bases from V and 8 bases from J, with 14 bases between. Sequencing was performed with immunoSEQ multiplex PCR; in TCRdb, only in-frame clones are kept and a portion is missing. The table lists 35,000 to 55,000 clones, roughly 77% of them singletons, with 17% in the top ten. The sample comprised formalin-fixed, paraffin-embedded tissue. The chain couples TRBV2 to TRBJ1-4; D is uncertain. This clonotype was sampled from a male donor with melanoma. CDR3 in DNA: TGTGCCAGCACCAACAATGAGGGAGAAAAACTGTTTTTT. Translation gives CASTNNEGEKLFF.